The present entry profiles one TCR beta chain with its context. This table comes from immunoSEQ multiplex PCR, and its TCRdb copy is limited to in-frame clones, with some not included. The sample consists of a few million clones, 80% to 95% of them appearing once. The data belong to a study of shared clonotypes between healthy human individuals. This clonotype originated in a man younger than 35 in good health. Some clones in this sample may be carry-over from other donors' samples. Sequencing used naive CD4+ T cells from PBMCs. Regarding subset: CD45RA+ positively selected.

CDR3 DNA sequence: TGTGCCAGCAGTTACTCGACGGGCATGGGATCACCCCTCCACTTT. Residues: CASSYSTGMGSPLHF. The V and J genes are TRBV6-5 and TRBJ1-6; D remains ambiguous. Germline V CDR1 and CDR2: MNHEY, SVGAGI. V was pared by 0 bases and J by 10 bases, with 13 bases between. The CDR3 covers 15 residues.